The rows below give T cell receptor beta chains drawn from one sample of a study of cytomegalovirus exposure and HLA in healthy donors. Clones were sequenced by immunoSEQ multiplex PCR, and TCRdb holds only the in-frame ones, with some missing. The sample records some 170,000 clones, 90% to 97% being singletons. The sample comprised PBMCs. The receptor set was obtained from a young woman in good health and CMV-seronegative. Each CDR3 is given with its conserved first and last residue. The order of the fields is J gene, D gene, V gene, clone size, CDR3 protein, CDR3 DNA. The D gene is left open where the match is weak. Rows give clone size only sometimes, using once, few, many, or a class for an expanded clone.

j_gene: TRBJ2-3
d_gene: TRBD2
v_gene: TRBV6-5
abundance: once
CDR3aa: CASSYAAGGSTDTQYF
CDR3nt: TGTGCCAGCAGTTACGCGGCGGGGGGGAGCACAGATACGCAGTATTTT

j_gene: TRBJ2-1
d_gene: NA
v_gene: TRBV4-1
abundance: NA
CDR3aa: CASSQPSGSSYNEQFF
CDR3nt: TGCGCCAGCAGCCAACCCAGCGGAAGCTCCTACAATGAGCAGTTCTTC

j_gene: TRBJ2-4
d_gene: TRBD1
v_gene: TRBV18
abundance: NA
CDR3aa: CASSTTGELGLKNIQYF
CDR3nt: TGTGCCAGCTCAACTACAGGGGAGCTGGGCCTCAAAAACATTCAGTACTTC

j_gene: TRBJ1-5
d_gene: NA
v_gene: TRBV6-5
abundance: NA
CDR3aa: CASSYATPGRDQPQHF
CDR3nt: TGTGCCAGCAGTTACGCTACACCCGGGCGGGATCAGCCCCAGCATTTT

j_gene: TRBJ2-3
d_gene: TRBD2
v_gene: TRBV4-2
abundance: NA
CDR3aa: CASSLARTSGGDTQYF
CDR3nt: TGTGCCAGCAGCCTAGCCCGGACTAGCGGGGGTGATACGCAGTATTTT

j_gene: TRBJ1-4
d_gene: NA
v_gene: TRBV18
abundance: NA
CDR3aa: CASSPGDGANEKLFF
CDR3nt: TGTGCCAGCTCACCCGGAGACGGGGCTAATGAAAAACTGTTTTTT

j_gene: TRBJ2-7
d_gene: TRBD2
v_gene: TRBV7-2
abundance: once
CDR3aa: CASSSIAGANYEQYF
CDR3nt: TGTGCCAGCAGCTCAATAGCGGGGGCTAACTACGAGCAGTACTTC

j_gene: TRBJ2-1
d_gene: NA
v_gene: TRBV2
abundance: NA
CDR3aa: CASSEGNYYNEQFF
CDR3nt: TGTGCCAGCAGTGAAGGGAACTACTACAATGAGCAGTTCTTC

j_gene: TRBJ2-7
d_gene: TRBD1
v_gene: TRBV5-1
abundance: NA
CDR3aa: CASSLTGAREQYF
CDR3nt: TGCGCCAGCAGCCTCACAGGGGCCCGCGAGCAGTACTTC

j_gene: TRBJ1-6
d_gene: NA
v_gene: TRBV7-8
abundance: NA
CDR3aa: CASSSFFNSPLHF
CDR3nt: TGTGCCAGCAGCTCCTTTTTTAATTCACCCCTCCACTTT

j_gene: TRBJ2-6
d_gene: NA
v_gene: TRBV7-3
abundance: NA
CDR3aa: CASSYNSGANVLTF
CDR3nt: TGTGCCAGCAGCTACAACTCTGGGGCCAACGTCCTGACTTTC

j_gene: TRBJ1-4
d_gene: TRBD1
v_gene: TRBV30
abundance: NA
CDR3aa: CAWSVSEGAREKLFF
CDR3nt: TGTGCCTGGAGTGTATCGGAGGGGGCGCGCGAAAAACTGTTTTTT

j_gene: TRBJ1-6
d_gene: NA
v_gene: TRBV7-2
abundance: NA
CDR3aa: CASSTKTGLGNSPLHF
CDR3nt: TGTGCCAGCAGCACCAAGACGGGACTGGGTAATTCACCCCTCCACTTT

j_gene: TRBJ1-2
d_gene: NA
v_gene: TRBV11-2
abundance: NA
CDR3aa: CASSSVRDEVGYTF
CDR3nt: TGTGCCAGCAGCTCCGTCCGGGATGAGGTTGGCTACACCTTC

j_gene: TRBJ2-7
d_gene: TRBD2
v_gene: TRBV9
abundance: NA
CDR3aa: CASSPQTSLHEQYF
CDR3nt: TGTGCCAGCAGCCCACAGACTAGCTTACACGAGCAGTACTTC

j_gene: TRBJ2-3
d_gene: TRBD1
v_gene: TRBV6-4
abundance: NA
CDR3aa: CASRRTGSSADTQYF
CDR3nt: TGTGCCAGCAGAAGGACAGGGTCGAGCGCAGATACGCAGTATTTT

j_gene: TRBJ2-5
d_gene: TRBD2
v_gene: TRBV19
abundance: NA
CDR3aa: CASSLSGTSGGQETQYF
CDR3nt: TGTGCCAGTAGCCTTTCCGGGACTAGCGGGGGACAAGAGACCCAGTACTTC

j_gene: TRBJ1-5
d_gene: NA
v_gene: TRBV6-6
abundance: NA
CDR3aa: CASSRVSRGRNQPQHF
CDR3nt: TGTGCCAGCAGTAGGGTTAGCAGGGGACGCAATCAGCCCCAGCATTTT

j_gene: TRBJ2-2
d_gene: NA
v_gene: TRBV6-5
abundance: NA
CDR3aa: CASSYGSTGELFF
CDR3nt: TGTGCCAGCAGTTACGGGAGCACCGGGGAGCTGTTTTTT

j_gene: TRBJ2-3
d_gene: TRBD2
v_gene: TRBV2
abundance: NA
CDR3aa: CASSDAGTRSTDTQYF
CDR3nt: TGTGCCAGCAGTGATGCAGGGACTAGGAGCACAGATACGCAGTATTTT

j_gene: TRBJ1-4
d_gene: NA
v_gene: TRBV7-9
abundance: NA
CDR3aa: CASSSWTTTNEKLFF
CDR3nt: TGTGCCAGCAGCTCCTGGACAACAACTAATGAAAAACTGTTTTTT

j_gene: TRBJ1-3
d_gene: TRBD1
v_gene: TRBV6-6
abundance: NA
CDR3aa: CASSSGQGYGNTIYF
CDR3nt: TGTGCCAGCAGTTCGGGACAGGGGTATGGAAACACCATATATTTT

j_gene: TRBJ2-7
d_gene: NA
v_gene: TRBV6-5
abundance: NA
CDR3aa: CASSYSRTGAPYEQYF
CDR3nt: TGTGCCAGCAGTTACTCCCGTACAGGAGCTCCCTACGAGCAGTACTTC

j_gene: TRBJ1-1
d_gene: NA
v_gene: TRBV11-2
abundance: NA
CDR3aa: CASSLDLGDTEAFF
CDR3nt: TGTGCCAGCAGCTTAGATCTAGGAGACACTGAAGCTTTCTTT

j_gene: TRBJ1-1
d_gene: NA
v_gene: TRBV4-2
abundance: NA
CDR3aa: CASSPPGAHEAFF
CDR3nt: TGTGCCAGCAGTCCTCCAGGGGCACATGAAGCTTTCTTT

j_gene: TRBJ2-5
d_gene: NA
v_gene: TRBV6-6
abundance: NA
CDR3aa: CASSYSGETQYF
CDR3nt: TGTGCCAGCAGTTACTCCGGTGAGACCCAGTACTTC

j_gene: TRBJ1-5
d_gene: NA
v_gene: TRBV7-9
abundance: NA
CDR3aa: CASSLDSGRGGQPQHF
CDR3nt: TGTGCCAGCAGCTTAGACAGCGGCAGGGGTGGACAGCCCCAGCATTTT

j_gene: TRBJ1-2
d_gene: TRBD1
v_gene: TRBV19
abundance: NA
CDR3aa: CASVDRASYGYTF
CDR3nt: TGTGCCAGTGTTGACAGGGCCAGCTATGGCTACACCTTC

j_gene: TRBJ1-1
d_gene: NA
v_gene: TRBV6-5
abundance: once
CDR3aa: CASSYVDLRTEAFF
CDR3nt: TGTGCCAGCAGTTACGTCGACCTGAGGACTGAAGCTTTCTTT

j_gene: TRBJ1-2
d_gene: NA
v_gene: TRBV9
abundance: NA
CDR3aa: CASSVAGGQGHGYTF
CDR3nt: TGTGCCAGCAGCGTAGCGGGTGGGCAGGGTCATGGCTACACCTTC

j_gene: TRBJ2-7
d_gene: NA
v_gene: TRBV7-9
abundance: NA
CDR3aa: CASSLAGGDEQYF
CDR3nt: TGTGCCAGCAGCTTAGCAGGGGGGGACGAGCAGTACTTC

j_gene: TRBJ2-7
d_gene: TRBD1
v_gene: TRBV6-5
abundance: NA
CDR3aa: CASSPQGFWGEQYF
CDR3nt: TGTGCCAGCAGTCCACAGGGGTTTTGGGGCGAGCAGTACTTC

j_gene: TRBJ2-1
d_gene: NA
v_gene: TRBV4-3
abundance: NA
CDR3aa: CASSQVFVDEQFF
CDR3nt: TGCGCCAGCAGCCAAGTTTTTGTCGATGAGCAGTTCTTC

j_gene: TRBJ2-7
d_gene: TRBD1
v_gene: TRBV5-1
abundance: NA
CDR3aa: CASSWGTASYEQYF
CDR3nt: TGCGCCAGCAGCTGGGGGACAGCGAGCTACGAGCAGTACTTC

j_gene: TRBJ2-3
d_gene: NA
v_gene: TRBV15
abundance: NA
CDR3aa: CATSRASTDTQYF
CDR3nt: TGTGCCACCAGCAGAGCGAGCACAGATACGCAGTATTTT

j_gene: TRBJ2-2
d_gene: NA
v_gene: TRBV9
abundance: NA
CDR3aa: CASSVATSGELFF
CDR3nt: TGTGCCAGCAGCGTAGCTACTTCCGGGGAGCTGTTTTTT

j_gene: TRBJ1-4
d_gene: NA
v_gene: TRBV4-2
abundance: NA
CDR3aa: CASSQDRTGGNEKLFF
CDR3nt: TGTGCCAGCAGCCAAGATCGGACGGGGGGAAATGAAAAACTGTTTTTT

j_gene: TRBJ1-1
d_gene: TRBD1
v_gene: TRBV6-5
abundance: NA
CDR3aa: CASKRGPGTEAFF
CDR3nt: TGTGCCAGCAAGAGGGGGCCGGGTACTGAAGCTTTCTTT

j_gene: TRBJ1-4
d_gene: NA
v_gene: TRBV30
abundance: NA
CDR3aa: CAWSKTVVGTNEKLFF
CDR3nt: TGTGCCTGGAGTAAGACAGTCGTAGGAACTAATGAAAAACTGTTTTTT

j_gene: TRBJ2-3
d_gene: NA
v_gene: TRBV15
abundance: once
CDR3aa: CATSRENASSWVGDTQYF
CDR3nt: TGTGCCACCAGCAGAGAGAATGCCTCTAGCTGGGTGGGAGATACGCAGTATTTT

j_gene: TRBJ2-3
d_gene: NA
v_gene: TRBV6-1
abundance: NA
CDR3aa: CASSELDRGTDTQYF
CDR3nt: TGTGCCAGCAGTGAGCTCGACAGAGGCACAGATACGCAGTATTTT

j_gene: TRBJ1-2
d_gene: NA
v_gene: TRBV29-1
abundance: NA
CDR3aa: CSVAGELNYGYTF
CDR3nt: TGCAGCGTTGCCGGGGAGCTGAACTATGGCTACACCTTC

j_gene: TRBJ1-2
d_gene: TRBD1
v_gene: TRBV7-9
abundance: NA
CDR3aa: CASSLGTARFRYTF
CDR3nt: TGTGCCAGCAGCCTTGGGACAGCGCGGTTTCGGTATACCTTC

j_gene: TRBJ2-5
d_gene: NA
v_gene: TRBV9
abundance: NA
CDR3aa: CASSVGVGVETQYF
CDR3nt: TGTGCCAGCAGCGTAGGAGTCGGGGTAGAGACCCAGTACTTC

j_gene: TRBJ2-3
d_gene: NA
v_gene: TRBV7-2
abundance: NA
CDR3aa: CASSSQGMSDTQYF
CDR3nt: TGTGCCAGCAGCTCCCAGGGTATGTCAGATACGCAGTATTTT